The 12 T cell receptor beta chains in this list originate from one sample, sequenced in a study of control samples from healthy donors and cancer patients (dated by TCRdb to the early 2020s). The protocol used for the library was the immunoSEQ multiplex PCR assay. TCRdb limited this immuneACCESS table to in-frame rearrangements with V and J called. A share of clones is missing; checked studies link under half to unresolved V genes, and the rest is unexplained. The sample contains tens of thousands of clones, about 88% of them found a single time. 3.5% to 4% of the sample lies in the top ten. Material for sequencing was blood. The receptor source for this set is a woman aged 45-65 years in good health.

The J gene is TRBJ1-2, the V gene TRBV3-1 (or the pseudogene TRBV3-2); unclear D gene. The V gene lost 1 base and the J gene lost 7 bases, with 7 bases spanning the gap. Germline loops: CDR1 LGHDT, CDR2 YNNKEL (reference sequence). CDR3 length: 12 residues. The CDR3 DNA reads TGTGCCAGCAGCCAAGGGGCGGGTGGCTACACCTTC. Its protein is CASSQGAGGYTF.

V usage is TRBV4-2 and J usage is TRBJ2-3; tentatively, D is TRBD2 (6 bases). CDR1 is LGHNA, CDR2 YNFKEQ, per germline. V lost 1 base and J 6 bases, leaving 11 bases between the germline ends. The CDR3 consists of 14 residues. CDR3 DNA: TGTGCCAGCAGCCAAGGCTCGGGGACTGATACGCAGTATTTT. Amino acid sequence: CASSQGSGTDTQYF.

The chain recombines TRBV27 with TRBJ2-5; D may be TRBD2 (6 bases). The CDR3 runs to 15 residues. Germline values: CDR1 MNHEY, CDR2 SMNVEV (reference sequence). V was pared by 6 bases and J by 4 bases, with 18 bases between. The CDR3 nucleotides read TGTGCCAGCAGCTATTCGGGAGTCCGAGGAGAGACCCAGTACTTC. Translated, it gives CASSYSGVRGETQYF.

This rearrangement joins TRBV4-2 to TRBJ2-1, with 16 bases aligning to TRBD2. The CDR3 has 16 residues. After removal of 3 bases from V and 4 bases from J, the junction contained 0 bases not matched to a gene. Germline V gene data show CDR1 as LGHNA and CDR2 as YNFKEQ. This chain's CDR3 is CASSQGLAGGYNEQFF. As DNA, the CDR3 is TGTGCCAGCAGCCAGGGACTAGCGGGAGGGTACAATGAGCAGTTCTTC.

The chain is built from TRBV5-1 and TRBJ1-4; 10 bases line up with TRBD1. Germline-derived CDR1 and CDR2 are SGHRS and YFSETQ. V was pared by 5 bases and J by 8 bases, with 6 bases of the junction left unmatched. This CDR3 is 14 amino acids long. The CDR3 coding sequence is TGCGCCAGCAGACGACAGGGGGCTGAAGAAAAACTGTTTTTT. Residues: CASRRQGAEEKLFF.

This chain connects TRBV6-5 to TRBJ2-7; 8 bases are a match to TRBD1. The CDR3 runs to 13 residues. Germline CDR1 and CDR2: MNHEY and SVGAGI. V shed 6 bases and J 5 bases; nucleotides not matched to a gene: 6. The CDR3 here is CASSRDRQDEQYF. The CDR3 DNA is TGTGCCAGCAGCCGGGACAGGCAAGACGAGCAGTACTTC.

This clone was recorded once. The chain uses TRBV13 and TRBJ2-4; tentatively, D is TRBD2 (6 bases). V lost 0 bases, J lost 7 bases, and 10 bases lay in between. The CDR3 sequence is 14 residues long. Germline V gene data show CDR1 as PRHDT and CDR2 as FYEKMQ (reference sequence). The CDR3 loop reads CASSLGREQNIQYF. CDR3 nucleotide sequence: TGTGCCAGCAGCTTAGGTCGGGAGCAGAACATTCAGTACTTC. The full variable domain, in which reference TRBV13 and TRBJ2-4 provide the parts outside the CDR3, is AAGVIQSPRHLIKEKRETATLKCYPIPRHDTVYWYQQGPGQDPQFLISFYEKMQSDKGSIPDRFSAQQFSDYHSELNMSSLELGDSALYFCASSLGREQNIQYFGAGTRLSVL.

The chain has TRBV6-6 and TRBJ2-3; the D gene is possibly TRBD2 (6 bases). Trimming pared 4 bases from V and 4 bases from J, leaving 18 bases between. The CDR3 spans 16 residues. Per germline, CDR1 MNHNY and CDR2 SVGAGI (reference sequence). CDR3 in DNA: TGTGCCAGCAGTTTCCGGGGGTCAAGAGGGGCAGATACGCAGTATTTT. As protein: CASSFRGSRGADTQYF.

This chain uses TRBV28 with TRBJ2-1; a weak D match, TRBD1 (5 bases). V was clipped by 2 bases and J by 3 bases, with 8 bases between them. The CDR3 has 14 amino acids. The germline V gene encodes CDR1 MDHEN and CDR2 SYDVKM. The CDR3 loop is CASSLGAGYNEQFF. Written as DNA, the CDR3 is TGTGCCAGCAGTTTAGGGGCTGGCTACAATGAGCAGTTCTTC.

The V and J genes are TRBV12-3 or TRBV12-4 and TRBJ2-3, with D uncertain. V shed 3 bases and J shed 15 bases, with 19 bases lying between them. This CDR3 is 13 amino acids long. CDR3 loop: CASSFSRLDTRYF. The CDR3 DNA follows: TGTGCCAGCAGTTTTAGTAGGCTCGATACGCGATATTTT.

This clone was picked up one time. The J gene is TRBJ2-2, the V gene TRBV29-1; TRBD2 matches at 11 bases. The CDR3 is 16 amino acids. Germline trimming cut 6 bases from V and 5 bases from J; bases unmatched to any gene: 11. Germline values: CDR1 SQVTM, CDR2 ANQGSEA. The CDR3, as DNA: TGCAGCGTGACCAATGCGGGACTAGCGGTAACCGGGGAGCTGTTTTTT. This codes for CSVTNAGLAVTGELFF.

The chain carries TRBV10-3 and TRBJ2-7; 11 bases match TRBD2. The germline CDR1 and CDR2 sequences are ENHRY and SYGVKD. The CDR3 runs 12 residues. Trimming at V came to 8 bases and at J to 3 bases, leaving 0 bases not matched to a gene. CDR3 DNA sequence: TGTGCCATCGGGACTAGCGGCTACGAGCAGTACTTC. Translation gives CAIGTSGYEQYF.